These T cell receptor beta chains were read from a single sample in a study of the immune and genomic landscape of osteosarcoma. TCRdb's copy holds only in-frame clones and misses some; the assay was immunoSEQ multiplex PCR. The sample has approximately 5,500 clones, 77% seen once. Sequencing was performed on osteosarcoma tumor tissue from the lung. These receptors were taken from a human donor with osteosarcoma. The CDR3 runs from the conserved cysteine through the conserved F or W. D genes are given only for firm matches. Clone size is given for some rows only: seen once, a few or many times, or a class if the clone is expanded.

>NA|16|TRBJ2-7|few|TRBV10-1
TGCGCCAGCAGTGTCGATCCGGGCCTACGGATCTACGAGCAGTACTTC
CASSVDPGLRIYEQYF
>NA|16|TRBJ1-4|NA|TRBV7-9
TGTGCCAGCAGCCGGGCGCAGGTCACAACTAATGAAAAACTGTTTTTT
CASSRAQVTTNEKLFF
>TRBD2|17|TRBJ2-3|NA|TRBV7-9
TGTGCCAGCAGCGACCTGGGACTAGCGGGAGTAAGGGATACGCAGTATTTT
CASSDLGLAGVRDTQYF
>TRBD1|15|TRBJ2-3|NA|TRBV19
TGTGCCAGTAGTTCTCGACAGGGTAGCACAGATACGCAGTATTTT
CASSSRQGSTDTQYF
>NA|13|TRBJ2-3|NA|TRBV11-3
TGTGCCAGCAGTTTCACGGGACCTGATACGCAGTATTTT
CASSFTGPDTQYF
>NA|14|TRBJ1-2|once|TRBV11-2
TGTGCCAGCAGCTTGGGACTTCAGAACTATGGCTACACCTTC
CASSLGLQNYGYTF
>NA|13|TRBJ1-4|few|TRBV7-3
TGTGCCAGCAGCCTTACCCCAGGGGAAAAACTGTTTTTT
CASSLTPGEKLFF
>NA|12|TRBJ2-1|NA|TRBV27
TGTGCCAGCAGTTTGGGGGGACATGAGCAGTTCTTC
CASSLGGHEQFF
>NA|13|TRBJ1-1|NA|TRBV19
TGTGCCAGTAGCCTTGGGGGGTTGACTGAAGCTTTCTTT
CASSLGGLTEAFF
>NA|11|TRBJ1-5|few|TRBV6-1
TGTGCCAGCAGTACTAATCAGCCCCAGCATTTT
CASSTNQPQHF
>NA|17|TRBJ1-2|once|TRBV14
TGTGCCAGCAGCCACGCTCCTGGACATTACACCGACTATGGCTACACCTTC
CASSHAPGHYTDYGYTF
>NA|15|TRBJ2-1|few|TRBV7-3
TGTGCCAGCAGCTCACCAGGAGCTTCCTACAATGAGCAGTTCTTC
CASSSPGASYNEQFF
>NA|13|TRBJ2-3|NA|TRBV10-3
TGTGCCATCAGGATGGGGAGCACAGATACGCAGTATTTT
CAIRMGSTDTQYF
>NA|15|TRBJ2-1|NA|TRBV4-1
TGCGCCAGCAGCCAAGGACTAGGGGGGGGCAATGAGCAGTTCTTC
CASSQGLGGGNEQFF
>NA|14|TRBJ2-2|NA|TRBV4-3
TGCGCCAGCAGAAGGACCCCTGGCACCGGGGAGCTGTTTTTT
CASRRTPGTGELFF
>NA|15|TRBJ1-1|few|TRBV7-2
TGTGCCAGCAGCTTAGCTGCGGGGGCCAACACTGAAGCTTTCTTT
CASSLAAGANTEAFF
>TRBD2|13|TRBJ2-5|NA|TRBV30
TGTGCCTGGAGTCTCCTAGCGGGCCAGACCCAGTACTTC
CAWSLLAGQTQYF
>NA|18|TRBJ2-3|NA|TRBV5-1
TGCGCCAGCAGCCAACGTATTGGGTCCCTGGGGAGCACAGATACGCAGTATTTT
CASSQRIGSLGSTDTQYF
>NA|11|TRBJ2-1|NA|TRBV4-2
TGTGCCAGCAGAATCGAGGATGAGCAGTTCTTC
CASRIEDEQFF
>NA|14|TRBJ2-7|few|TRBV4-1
TGCGCCAGCAGCCAAGAGTGGTTCCAGTACGAGCAGTACTTC
CASSQEWFQYEQYF
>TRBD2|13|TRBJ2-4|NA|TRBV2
TGTGCCAGCAGTGAAATTCCGGGGGGAGTGAGGTACTTC
CASSEIPGGVRYF
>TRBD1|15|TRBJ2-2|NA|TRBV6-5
TGTGCCAGCAGAAGGCAGGGGGCAATCGCCGGGGAGCTGTTTTTT
CASRRQGAIAGELFF
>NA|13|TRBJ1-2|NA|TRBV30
TGTGTCCTATGGGACCCAGCTAACTATGGCTACACCTTC
CVLWDPANYGYTF
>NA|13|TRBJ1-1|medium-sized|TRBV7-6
TGTGCCAGCAGCTTAGGCAAAGGGACTGAAGCTTTCTTT
CASSLGKGTEAFF
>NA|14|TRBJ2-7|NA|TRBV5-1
TGCGCCAGCAGCATGGGACCCCACTCCTACGAGCAGTACTTC
CASSMGPHSYEQYF
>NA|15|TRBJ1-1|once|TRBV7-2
TGTGCCAGCAGCTTTCTGTACGGATTGAACACTGAAGCTTTCTTT
CASSFLYGLNTEAFF
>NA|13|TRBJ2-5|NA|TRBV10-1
TGCGCCAGCAGACCCGTGGGGTTGGAGACCCAGTACTTC
CASRPVGLETQYF
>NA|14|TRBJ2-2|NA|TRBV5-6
TGTGCCAGCAGCTCGGGATGGAACACCGGGGAGCTGTTTTTT
CASSSGWNTGELFF
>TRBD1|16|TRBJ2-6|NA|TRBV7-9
TGTGCCAGCATGGACAGGGATGTCCCTGGGGCCAACGTCCTGACTTTC
CASMDRDVPGANVLTF
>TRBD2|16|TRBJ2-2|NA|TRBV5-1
TGCGCCAGCGGAGATAGCGCTCTAGGGAGGGCCGGGGAGCTGTTTTTT
CASGDSALGRAGELFF
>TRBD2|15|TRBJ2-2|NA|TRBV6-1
TGTGCCAGCAGTGAAACTAGCGGGAGCACCGGGGAGCTGTTTTTT
CASSETSGSTGELFF
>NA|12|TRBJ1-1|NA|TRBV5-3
TGTGCCAGCAGCCAGATGAACACTGAAGCTTTCTTT
CASSQMNTEAFF
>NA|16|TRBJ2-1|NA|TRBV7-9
TGTGCCAGCAGCTTAAGAGGCGGCTCGGTCTACAATGAGCAGTTCTTC
CASSLRGGSVYNEQFF
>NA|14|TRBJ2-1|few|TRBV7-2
TGTGCCAGCAGCTTAGATGGGCCGCTCGATGAGCAGTTCTTC
CASSLDGPLDEQFF
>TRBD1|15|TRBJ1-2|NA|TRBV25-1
TGTGCCAGCAGTGAATATCATCCAGGGGGCGGCGGCTACACCTTC
CASSEYHPGGGGYTF
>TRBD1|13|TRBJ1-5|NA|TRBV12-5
TGTGCTAGTGGAGGGACAGGCGGACAGCCCCAGCATTTT
CASGGTGGQPQHF
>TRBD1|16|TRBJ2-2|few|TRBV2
TGTGCCAGCAGCGGGCAGGGGGCAAGGTACACCGGGGAGCTGTTTTTT
CASSGQGARYTGELFF
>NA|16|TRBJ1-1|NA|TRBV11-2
TGTGCCAGCAGCCTGCGACAGGTTATTTTACTCACTGAAGCTTTCTTT
CASSLRQVILLTEAFF
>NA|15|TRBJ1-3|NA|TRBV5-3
TGTGCCAGAAGCTTGGTAGGGGGAAAAAGAAACACCATATATTTT
CARSLVGGKRNTIYF
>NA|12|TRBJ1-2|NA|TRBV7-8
TGTGCCAGCAGCCGCGACTTCTATGGCTACACCTTC
CASSRDFYGYTF
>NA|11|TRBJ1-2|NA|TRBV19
TGTGCCAGTAGGTCGGGCTATGGCTACACCTTC
CASRSGYGYTF
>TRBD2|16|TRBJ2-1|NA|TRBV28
TGTGCCAGCAGTTTGACTAGCGGGCGTAAAGACAATGAGCAGTTCTTC
CASSLTSGRKDNEQFF
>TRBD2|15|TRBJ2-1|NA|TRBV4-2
TGTGCCAGCAGCCAGGGGACTAGCGGGAGGGTGGAGCAGTTCTTC
CASSQGTSGRVEQFF
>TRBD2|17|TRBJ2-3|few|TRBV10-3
TGTGCCATCAGTGAGTACGGACTAGCGGGAGGCACAGATACGCAGTATTTT
CAISEYGLAGGTDTQYF
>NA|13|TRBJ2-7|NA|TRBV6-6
TGTGCCAGCAGTTACGGTGTGGGGTACGAGCAGTACTTC
CASSYGVGYEQYF
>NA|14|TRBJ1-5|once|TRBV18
TGTGCCAGCTCACCCGGGTACGGGATTCAGCCCCAGCATTTT
CASSPGYGIQPQHF
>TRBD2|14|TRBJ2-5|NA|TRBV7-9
TGTGCCAGCAACTCCCTCGGGGAACGGGGGGAGCAGTACTTC
CASNSLGERGEQYF
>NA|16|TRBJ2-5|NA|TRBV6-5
TGTGCCAGCAGTTACTCGACACGCCTGGCGATAGAGACCCAGTACTTC
CASSYSTRLAIETQYF
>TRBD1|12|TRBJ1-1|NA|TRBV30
TGTGCCTGGGGACAGGGGGTAACTGAAGCTTTCTTT
CAWGQGVTEAFF
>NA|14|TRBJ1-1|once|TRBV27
TGTGCCAGCAGTTTAGAGTCAAAGGACACTGAAGCTTTCTTT
CASSLESKDTEAFF
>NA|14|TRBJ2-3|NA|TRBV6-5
TGTGCCAGCAGTGCTCCCCGGGCCCCAGATACGCAGTATTTT
CASSAPRAPDTQYF
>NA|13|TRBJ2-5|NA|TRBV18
TGTGCCAGCTCACCAGACATGAGGGAGACCCAGTACTTC
CASSPDMRETQYF
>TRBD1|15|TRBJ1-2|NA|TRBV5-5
TGTGCCAGCAGCTTGGTGGGGACAGGGCCGCTTGGCTACACCTTC
CASSLVGTGPLGYTF
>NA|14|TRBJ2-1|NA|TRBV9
TGTGCCAGCAGCGTAGACCAGGGAGGGGGTGAGCAGTTCTTC
CASSVDQGGGEQFF
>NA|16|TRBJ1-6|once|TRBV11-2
TGTGCCAGCAGCTTAGATCACCCGAGTTTGGATTCACCCCTCCACTTT
CASSLDHPSLDSPLHF
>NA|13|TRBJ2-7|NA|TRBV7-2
TGTGCCAGCAGATCCAGGGACTCCTACGAGCAGTACTTC
CASRSRDSYEQYF